Sequencing of this T cell receptor (beta chain) was carried out in a study of beta chain features in type 1 diabetes. Study overall: Over all samples combined, 90 million to 140 million sorted cells were examined. General observations from the study: It was among patients, rather than healthy donors, that naive, central memory and Treg TCRB repertoires appeared more similar. Insertions were fewer and deletions more numerous at VDJ junctions in type 1 diabetes patients. Researchers report that Type 1 diabetes patients had moderately but significantly shorter TCRB CDR3s across all four CD4+ subsets.

Of the isolated RNA, all was reverse transcribed, and so the sequenced material was expressed TCRB transcripts. Method: immunoSEQ multiplex PCR; TCRdb's copy keeps in-frame clones and lacks some. This sample has hundreds of thousands of clones; 13% occur once, and the top ten carry about 0.02%. The V gene's germline CDR1 is SNHLY and CDR2 FYNNEI. V was pared by 7 bases and J by 7 bases, with 11 bases of the junction left unmatched. The CDR3 covers 14 residues. Points on this clone: The target antigen is unknown.

The clonotype was recovered from a man between 18 and 35 years old with type 1 diabetes. Sequencing used naive CD4+ T cells from blood. The chain links TRBV2 to TRBJ1-2; 8 bases match TRBD1. The CDR3 spells CASIIDRGDGGYTF. The DNA of the CDR3 is TGTGCCAGCATTATAGACAGGGGCGATGGTGGCTACACCTTC.